Detailed here is one T cell receptor beta chain. Repertoires were generated with immunoSEQ multiplex PCR, while TCRdb's copy carries only in-frame clones and drops some. This table has roughly 93,000 clones, more than 75% appearing once. The data originate from a study of radiotherapy plus CTLA-4 blockade in lung cancer. Unmatched junction bases numbered 7, after V lost 6 bases and J lost 7 bases. The V gene's germline CDR1 is MNHEY and CDR2 SVGAGI. The length of the CDR3 is 14 residues. This specimen was peripheral blood, taken from a patient treated with radiotherapy plus ipilimumab. The sequence was collected from a human donor with non-small cell lung cancer who had a partial response to radiotherapy plus ipilimumab. The chain couples TRBV6-5 to TRBJ1-4, with 8 bases identical to TRBD1. The CDR3 reads CASSPGGLSEKLFF. CDR3 bases: TGTGCCAGCAGCCCAGGGGGCCTGAGTGAAAAACTGTTTTTT.